This T cell receptor (beta chain) was identified during a study of blood T cell repertoires in COVID-19. Assay: immunoSEQ multiplex PCR; the TCRdb copy retains only in-frame clones and omits some. The data hold more than 200,000 clones, with 75% to 85% observed a single time. This CDR3 region has 15 residues. CDR1 is MNHEY, CDR2 SMNVEV, per germline (reference sequence). Trimming took 5 bases from V and 3 from J; bases not matched to a gene: 9. The chain uses TRBV27 and TRBJ1-2; 7 nucleotides line up with TRBD1. The sequence was obtained from a woman at least 80 years old with COVID-19, enrolled during active disease. Material: peripheral blood. The CDR3: CASSPTRQGHYGYTF. Written as DNA, the CDR3 is TGTGCCAGCAGTCCCACGCGACAGGGCCACTATGGCTACACCTTC.